This T cell receptor (beta chain) comes out of a study of blood T cell repertoires in COVID-19. Study details: From the United States, Italy and Spain came samples of acute and convalescent COVID-19. T cells, B-cell-depleted T cells, or PBMCs provided the cDNA or gDNA that served as material.

V shed 4 bases and J 7 bases; nucleotides not matched to a gene: 7. CDR1 SGHAT and CDR2 FQNNGV come from the germline V gene. CDR3 size: 15 residues. Per the original data handling: Amplification of reference gene primers provided the estimated nucleated cell counts. Some clones are missing from TCRdb's copy, which holds only in-frame ones; the method was immunoSEQ multiplex PCR. Clone size and V and J calls were adopted from that table, with D and trimming inferred from the DNA. There are about 130,000 clones in the sample; around 80% occur only once, and approximately 35% lies in the top ten. Material for sequencing was peripheral blood. This receptor was obtained from a middle-aged man with active or convalescent COVID-19. This chain connects TRBV11-2 to TRBJ2-1; 10 bases agree with TRBD1. As DNA, the CDR3 is TGTGCCAGCAGCTCCCGGGACAGGGGTGGGAATGAGCAGTTCTTC. Encoded protein: CASSSRDRGGNEQFF.